This T cell receptor (beta chain) was sequenced during a study of T cells after yellow fever vaccination. This clonotype was observed a few times. Its antigen is unidentified. They built TCR cDNA with 5'RACE template switching, a step that put in a universal primer site and UMIs. TCRdb independently ran MiXCR on the 5' RACE reads; one entry per CDR3 protein. Found here are about 130,000 distinct CDR3 sequences, approximately 9% of them singletons; the top ten hold almost 40%. Points from the study as a whole: Once the booster was given, most primary-vaccination clones reappeared, at just over 95% for CD4 and around 90% for CD8.

V lost 4 bases to trimming and J lost 5 bases, with 20 bases between them. This CDR3 spans 16 amino acids. CDR1 is SGHTA and CDR2 is FQGNSA in the germline V gene. The chain joins TRBV7-2 to TRBJ1-2, with D unresolved. Specimen: CD8+ T cells sorted from PBMCs, collected on the day of the yellow fever booster vaccination. The TCR comes from a man younger than 30 who received the YFV17D yellow fever vaccine. CDR3 loop: CASSSTSTLVEYGYTF. The CDR3 DNA is TGTGCCAGCAGCTCCACCTCCACGCTGGTTGAATATGGCTACACCTTC.